This TCR beta chain was sequenced in a study of Ad26.COV2.S vaccination and SARS-CoV-2 variants. Treatment defined: roughly 18 received Ad26.COV2.S at low or high dose, single or two shots; 5 received placebo; per-sample allocation not given. Samples analyzed were those drawn on day 63 after the first vaccine or placebo injection. Remarks on this clone: At the DNA level, this CDR3 is encoded by other sequences in the same sample as well.

Sequencing used immunoSEQ multiplex PCR; TCRdb keeps in-frame clones, though not all of them. The sample has hundreds of thousands of clones, 88% seen once. V was clipped by 0 bases and J by 0 bases, with 7 bases between them. Germline V CDR1 and CDR2: SGDLS, YYNGEE. The CDR3 covers 15 residues. Specimen: peripheral blood, collected in a trial of Ad26.COV2.S vaccine versus placebo. The source is a person aged 18-60 years who received the Ad26.COV2.S COVID-19 vaccine or a placebo. The chain employs TRBV9 and TRBJ1-5; D uncertain. The CDR3 nucleotides read TGTGCCAGCAGCGTAGGTCAGTATAGCAATCAGCCCCAGCATTTT. This sequence encodes CASSVGQYSNQPQHF.